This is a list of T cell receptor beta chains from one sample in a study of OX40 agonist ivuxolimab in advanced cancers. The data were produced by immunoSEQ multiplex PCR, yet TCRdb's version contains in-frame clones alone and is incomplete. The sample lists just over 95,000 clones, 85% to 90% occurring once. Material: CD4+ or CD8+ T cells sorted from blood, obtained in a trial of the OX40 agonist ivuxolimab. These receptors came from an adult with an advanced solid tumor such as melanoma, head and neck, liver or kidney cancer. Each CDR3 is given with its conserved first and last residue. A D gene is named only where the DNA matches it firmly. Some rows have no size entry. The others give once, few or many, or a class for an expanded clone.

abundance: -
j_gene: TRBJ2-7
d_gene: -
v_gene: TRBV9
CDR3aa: CASSPHDLGYEQYF
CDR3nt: TGTGCCAGCAGCCCCCACGACCTGGGCTACGAGCAGTACTTC

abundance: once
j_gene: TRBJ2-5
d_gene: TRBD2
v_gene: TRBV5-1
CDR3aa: CASSSTSGGAGTYQETQYF
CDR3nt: TGCGCCAGCAGCTCGACTAGCGGGGGGGCAGGAACGTACCAAGAGACCCAGTACTTC

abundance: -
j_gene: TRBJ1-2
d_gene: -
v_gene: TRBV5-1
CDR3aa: CASSPEAYGYTF
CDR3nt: TGCGCCAGCAGCCCCGAAGCCTATGGCTACACCTTC

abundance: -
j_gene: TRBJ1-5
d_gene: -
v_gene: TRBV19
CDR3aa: CASSTGIGSNQPQHF
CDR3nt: TGTGCCAGTAGTACCGGGATAGGGAGCAATCAGCCCCAGCATTTT

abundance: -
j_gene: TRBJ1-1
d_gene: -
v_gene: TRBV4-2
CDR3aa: CASSQEGSKGHEAFF
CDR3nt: TGTGCCAGCAGCCAAGAGGGAAGCAAGGGACATGAAGCTTTCTTT

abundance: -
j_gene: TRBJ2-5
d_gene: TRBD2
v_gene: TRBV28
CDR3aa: CASSLGGSGTSGETQYF
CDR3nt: TGTGCCAGCAGTTTAGGAGGATCCGGGACTAGCGGGGAGACCCAGTACTTC

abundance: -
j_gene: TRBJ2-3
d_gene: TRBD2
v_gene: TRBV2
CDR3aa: CASSSRTSGLTDTQYF
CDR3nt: TGTGCCAGCAGTAGTCGGACTAGCGGGTTGACAGATACGCAGTATTTT

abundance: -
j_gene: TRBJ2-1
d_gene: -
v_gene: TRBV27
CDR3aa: CASSLGQGSNSYNEQFF
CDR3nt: TGTGCCAGCAGTTTAGGGCAGGGGAGTAACTCCTACAATGAGCAGTTCTTC

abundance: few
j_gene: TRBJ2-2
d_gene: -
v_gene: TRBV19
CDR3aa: CASRDGPTKLFF
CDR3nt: TGTGCCAGTAGGGACGGACCCACGAAGCTGTTTTTT

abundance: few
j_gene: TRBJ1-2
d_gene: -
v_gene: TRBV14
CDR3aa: CASSHHGGYTF
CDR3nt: TGTGCCAGCAGCCATCATGGGGGCTACACCTTC